The 11 T cell receptor beta chains reported below all come from one sample, sequenced in a study of blood T cell repertoires in COVID-19. Produced via immunoSEQ multiplex PCR; TCRdb's table is partial and in-frame only. This repertoire shows tens of thousands of clones, 88% found once; its top ten account for approximately 4%. Specimen: peripheral blood. The receptors stem from a human donor in a cohort sampled during active COVID-19.

This clone showed up just a few times. The chain uses TRBV29-1 and TRBJ2-7, with a weak D call TRBD1 (6 bases). The V and J ends lost 7 bases and 4 bases respectively, with 17 bases between them. CDR3 length: 13 amino acids. The germline V gene has CDR1 SQVTM and CDR2 ANQGSEA. CDR3 in DNA: TGCAGCGCATGGGCGCAGGGGAAATACGAGCAGTACTTC. Translation gives CSAWAQGKYEQYF.

CDR3 DNA sequence: TGTGCCAGCAGCTTAGCCGACAGGGGTACTTCACCCCTCCACTTT. As protein: CASSLADRGTSPLHF. The rearrangement links TRBV7-2 to TRBJ1-6; 8 nucleotides align to TRBD1. J lost 9 bases, V lost 0 bases, and 4 bases had no gene match. In germline, CDR1 is SGHTA, CDR2 FQGNSA. CDR3 length: 15 amino acids.

This CDR3 reads CASSPRGRLEGGNEQFF. The DNA for the CDR3 is TGTGCCAGCAGCCCACGAGGAAGGCTAGAAGGGGGAAATGAGCAGTTCTTC. The J gene is TRBJ2-1, the V gene TRBV7-7, with D tentatively TRBD1 (6 bases). There are 17 residues in the CDR3. From germline, CDR1 is SSHAT and CDR2 FNYEAQ (reference sequence). Trimming stripped 5 bases from V and 7 bases from J, with 24 bases between.

This chain joins TRBV4-2 and TRBJ2-7; 8 bases match TRBD1. Germline CDR1 is LGHNA and CDR2 is YNFKEQ. The V and J ends lost 1 base and 2 bases, in that order; junction bases with no gene match: 13. CDR3 length: 18 amino acids. The DNA of the CDR3 is TGTGCCAGCAGCCAAGGACCATCGACAGGGGACCGTGCCTACGAGCAGTACTTC. Translating it yields CASSQGPSTGDRAYEQYF.

Here the CDR3 DNA reads TGTGCCAGCAGGGAGAGGCCTAGCGGGGATGGGGAGCTGTTTTTT. Amino acids: CASRERPSGDGELFF. The chain combines TRBV6-5 with TRBJ2-2; 9 positions agree with TRBD2. Trimming at V came to 6 bases and at J to 8 bases, leaving 10 bases not matched to a gene. The CDR3 sequence is 15 residues long. The germline gives CDR1 MNHEY, CDR2 SVGAGI.

The rearrangement links TRBV10-1 to TRBJ2-5; D is perhaps TRBD1 (6 bases). The germline V and J ends were trimmed by 6 bases and 7 bases, with 15 bases remaining between them. Germline V CDR1 and CDR2: WNHNN, SYGVQD (reference sequence). The CDR3 extends over 13 amino acids. CDR3 sequence (DNA): TGCGCCAGCAGCCGTAACAGGGTCGGGACCCAGTACTTC. Translation: CASSRNRVGTQYF.

The V and J genes are TRBV3-1 (or the pseudogene TRBV3-2) and TRBJ2-4, with D possibly TRBD2 on 5 matching bases. Germline assignment: CDR1 LGHDT and CDR2 YNNKEL (reference sequence). V lost 5 bases and J lost 0, with 5 bases in between. The length of the CDR3 is 13 residues. DNA of the CDR3: TGTGCCAGCAGCGGACTAGCCAAAAACATTCAGTACTTC. Translated: CASSGLAKNIQYF.

V is TRBV12-3 or TRBV12-4 and J is TRBJ2-1; D call uncertain. Between the trimmed V and J ends, which lost 6 bases and 5 bases, there was a span of 8 bases. The CDR3 length is 12 residues. CDR3 sequence reads: CASRMFNNEQFF. DNA for the CDR3: TGTGCCAGCAGAATGTTTAACAATGAGCAGTTCTTC.

The chain joins TRBV18 to TRBJ1-1; tentatively, D is TRBD1 (6 bases). There are 13 residues in the CDR3. Germline V CDR1 and CDR2: KGHSH, LQKENI. Trimming left V 3 bases short and J 11 bases short, with 16 bases between. DNA of the CDR3: TGTGCCAGCTCACCTGGGGCAGGGGAAAGGGCTTTCTTT. Amino acids: CASSPGAGERAFF.

The chain joins TRBV5-4 to TRBJ2-3; D possibly corresponds to TRBD2 (5 bases). Germline lookup yields CDR1 SGHNT and CDR2 YYREEE (reference sequence). With 2 bases removed from V and 6 bases from J, the gap between germline ends came to 13 bases. The CDR3 loop spans 14 amino acids. In nucleotides, the CDR3 is TGTGCCAGCAGCTTCGGTGCGGGCGTGGATACGCAGTATTTT. It encodes CASSFGAGVDTQYF.

This rearrangement joins TRBV6-5 to TRBJ2-5, with D possibly matching TRBD2 (6 bases). Germline V CDR1 and CDR2: MNHEY, SVGAGI. CDR3 size: 14 residues. V was clipped by 6 bases and J by 3 bases, with 14 bases between them. The CDR3 spells CASSRTIRKETQYF. The CDR3 DNA sequence: TGTGCCAGCAGCCGGACTATCCGAAAAGAGACCCAGTACTTC.